This T cell receptor beta chain originates from a study of T-cell memory formation after mild COVID-19 (dated by TCRdb to about 2021). Regarding the study in general: Most TCR sequence clusters were specific to one of the two donors. The cohort comprised two young, previously healthy adult volunteers, one female and one male. In a couple of donors, T-cell clones that expanded and contracted after mild COVID-19 were tracked by sequencing TCRalpha and TCRbeta repertoires over time.

This clonotype was counted only a few times. It lacks a known antigen. Per-nucleotide qualities are absent, and no much larger clonotype sits a single base away. TCRdb names Illumina NovaSeq 6000 as the instrument used. TCRalpha and TCRbeta cDNA libraries were constructed by 5'RACE with constant-segment primers, with sample barcodes and unique molecular identifiers being introduced. Trizol reagent was used to extract RNA from every sample. Amplification of the libraries took two PCR steps, and the second step added a second sample barcode plus Illumina TruSeq adapters. Sequencing of libraries was performed on an Illumina NovaSeq with 2 x 150 bp paired-end reads. Concerning the study's data processing: Reads were demultiplexed and collapsed into UMI-guided consensus sequences with migec v1.2.7. Using mixcr v2.1.11, the UMI consensuses were aligned to TRA and TRB V and J templates and assembled into clonotypes. Clonotypes were classified as expanded or contracted when called significant by both edgeR and NoisET, with noise models trained on biological replicates. For edgeR calls, the thresholds were a false discovery rate-adjusted p below 0.01 and a log2 fold-change of 1. As an exploratory analysis of dynamics, max-normalized trajectories of the 1000 most abundant clonotypes were examined with PCA combined with hierarchical clustering. The CD4 or CD8 phenotype of responding clones was assigned using the separately sequenced CD4+ and CD8+ repertoires. TCRdb applied fastp at Q25 and MiXCR to the public reads, then kept only in-frame beta chains. All rows with the same CDR3 protein become a single entry with the most common DNA and genes. What appears here as the V and J calls and clone size reflects TCRdb's work, not the paper's. This sample holds hundreds of thousands of distinct CDR3 sequences; roughly 18% were observed only once. Of the sample, 12% falls within the top ten clones.

CDR1 and CDR2 are drawn from the germline V gene: WSHSY, SAAADI. V and J are truncated by 6 bases and 3 bases respectively, leaving an intervening sequence of 9 bases. The CDR3 goes from the cysteine to the phenylalanine over 13 residues. Solely the CDR3 DNA is kept, with 39 bases framed from the first base. General study outcomes and caveats: Only a couple of mild cases were covered by the study, and larger cohorts that include severe cases with pre-infection samples were considered necessary. Contracting CD4+ clones were found mainly in CM and EM memory subsets, while CD8+ clones were enriched in EMRA. From day 15 to 85, contracting clones showed balanced CD4/CD8 phenotypes, whereas a second wave of clones that expanded from day 15 to 37 leaned towards CD4+. Some responding clones were detected in pre-infection memory, which suggested that pre-existing cross-reactive memory T cells had joined the SARS-CoV-2 response. SARS-CoV-2 specificity was not confirmed for the second-wave clones peaking on day 37.

Ficoll-Paque density gradient centrifugation was the method used to isolate PBMCs. This TCR derives from an adult woman who had mild COVID-19 (a few samples of this study predate the infection). The sample titles of this study are shuffled in the database, so cell type and time point are left out; the donor was told from shared clones. In this chain, TRBV10-2 is recombined with TRBJ1-3; TRBD1 is possibly the D segment (5 matching bases). What was sequenced was PBMCs or a T cell subset sorted from them (not recorded which). The sequenced DNA is TGCGCCAGCAGGTCAGGGAATGGAAACACCATATATTTT. The translation is CASRSGNGNTIYF.